A single sample gave rise to the 28 T cell receptor beta chains below, sequenced in a study of blood T cell repertoires in COVID-19. Profiling relied on immunoSEQ multiplex PCR, and the TCRdb table lists in-frame clones only, not all of them. The table shows 250,000 to 400,000 clones, with approximately 88% occurring only once. The sequencing input was peripheral blood. Receptor source: a woman aged 30 to 39 with COVID-19, enrolled during active disease.

The rearrangement joins TRBV6-2 or TRBV6-3 to TRBJ2-3; 7 bases map to TRBD1. This CDR3 is 15 amino acids long. With V trimmed by 6 bases and J by 3 bases, 9 bases remained unmatched. The germline V gene encodes CDR1 MNHEY and CDR2 SVGEGT. The chain's CDR3 is CASSPGTASTDTQYF. CDR3 coding DNA: TGTGCCAGCAGCCCCGGGACAGCCTCGACAGATACGCAGTATTTT.

The chain is built from TRBV6-4 and TRBJ1-6, with 9 bases matching TRBD1. J was trimmed by 11 bases and V by 2 bases; bases with no gene match: 4. Germline V gene lookup returns CDR1 MRHNA and CDR2 SNTAGT. The CDR3 loop spans 14 amino acids. CDR3 bases: TGTGCCAGCAGTGACCGACAGGGGGGAACACCCCTCCACTTT. It codes for CASSDRQGGTPLHF.

The V gene is TRBV5-6, the J gene TRBJ2-1, with a weak D call TRBD2 (5 bases). Trimming took 2 bases from V and 0 from J, leaving 15 bases between them. The CDR3 runs to 17 residues. Germline lookup yields CDR1 SGHDT and CDR2 YYEEEE. CDR3 loop: CASSLSLTGYSYNEQFF. The CDR3 nucleotides read TGTGCCAGCAGCTTATCGCTGACGGGGTACTCCTACAATGAGCAGTTCTTC.

This chain connects TRBV4-2 to TRBJ1-4; no definite D call. The V gene's germline CDR1 is LGHNA and CDR2 YNFKEQ. V dropped 0 bases and J dropped 0 bases, with 8 bases sitting between them. The CDR3 is 16 amino acids. The CDR3: CASSQERGSTNEKLFF. The CDR3, as DNA: TGTGCCAGCAGCCAAGAGCGGGGATCAACTAATGAAAAACTGTTTTTT.

The rearrangement links TRBV4-1 to TRBJ2-5; 11 bases are shared with TRBD2. Looked up from germline, CDR1 is MGHRA and CDR2 is YSYEKL. There are 19 residues in the CDR3. Trimming took 1 base from V and 2 from J; bases not matched to a gene: 12. CDR3 protein: CASSQVGSGGVGRQETQYF. DNA for the CDR3: TGCGCCAGCAGCCAAGTGGGTAGCGGGGGGGTCGGTCGACAAGAGACCCAGTACTTC.

The chain employs TRBV3-1 (or the pseudogene TRBV3-2) and TRBJ1-5, with TRBD1 matching 7 bases. Losses at the gene ends were 3 bases for V and 0 bases for J; bases not matched to a gene: 2. Germline V gene sequence: CDR1 LGHDT, CDR2 YNNKEL (reference sequence). This CDR3 spans 15 amino acids. The chain's CDR3 is CASSHGTASNQPQHF. In DNA, the CDR3 is TGTGCCAGCAGCCATGGGACAGCTAGCAATCAGCCCCAGCATTTT.

This chain joins TRBV6-5 and TRBJ1-5; tentative D call: TRBD1 (6 bases). The germline V and J ends were trimmed by 7 bases and 4 bases, with 17 bases remaining between them. Germline CDR1 and CDR2: MNHEY and SVGAGI. CDR3 length equals 15 residues. The CDR3 DNA reads as TGTGCCAGCATCCTCCGGGACACAACTAATCAGCCCCAGCATTTT. It codes for CASILRDTTNQPQHF.

The chain has TRBV6-6 and TRBJ2-7; the match to TRBD1 covers 9 bases. The length of the CDR3 is 14 residues. Per the germline V gene, CDR1 is MNHNY and CDR2 is SVGAGI (reference sequence). Trimming cost V 6 bases and J 5 bases; bases outside gene matches: 8. The CDR3 nucleotides are TGTGCCAGCAGCACGGGACAGGGTGTCCACGAGCAGTACTTC. Residues: CASSTGQGVHEQYF.

The rearrangement joins TRBV18 to TRBJ2-5, with TRBD1 matching 9 bases. Unmatched junction bases numbered 11, after V lost 5 bases and J lost 1 base. Germline V gene sequence: CDR1 KGHSH, CDR2 LQKENI. This CDR3 spans 17 amino acids. CDR3 loop: CASSKQQGQGAQETQYF. The CDR3 bases are TGTGCCAGCTCAAAACAACAGGGACAGGGTGCCCAAGAGACCCAGTACTTC. Full variable domain (remainder filled in from reference TRBV18 and TRBJ2-5): NAGVMQNPRHLVRRRGQEARLRCSPMKGHSHVYWYRQLPEEGLKFMVYLQKENIIDESGMPKERFSAEFPKEGPSILRIQQVVRGDSAAYFCASSKQQGQGAQETQYFGPGTRLLVL.

The chain couples TRBV7-2 to TRBJ2-1; no firm D call. This CDR3 is built from 12 residues. Germline-derived CDR1 and CDR2 are SGHTA and FQGNSA. Trimming cost V 5 bases and J 9 bases, with 11 bases left between them. CDR3 coding DNA: TGTGCCAGCAGCGTCCGGGTAATTGAGCAGTTCTTC. It specifies CASSVRVIEQFF.

The chain carries TRBV5-8 and TRBJ2-1; TRBD1 matches 10 bases. The V gene end was trimmed by 3 bases and the J gene end by 5 bases; junction bases not matched to a gene: 20. The CDR3 has 20 residues. CDR1 and CDR2 from the germline V gene are SGHTS and YDEGEE. Written as DNA, the CDR3 is TGTGCCAGCAGCTCCCCCCGGGACAGGGGACGACCGACCCGAAACAATGAGCAGTTCTTC. Translation gives CASSSPRDRGRPTRNNEQFF. Full variable domain (missing parts from reference TRBV5-8 and TRBJ2-1): EAGVTQSPTHLIKTRGQQATLRCSPISGHTSVYWYQQALGLGLQFLLWYDEGEERNRGNFPPRFSGRQFPNYSSELNVNALELEDSALYLCASSSPRDRGRPTRNNEQFFGPGTRLTVL.

The chain links TRBV6-1 to TRBJ2-7; no definite D call. The length of the CDR3 is 13 residues. The V end lost 3 bases, the J end lost 4 bases, and 10 bases lay between the germline ends. Germline CDR1 is MNHNS and CDR2 is SASEGT. CDR3 in amino acids: CASSDGQSYEQYF. In DNA, the CDR3 is TGTGCCAGCAGTGATGGGCAGAGTTACGAGCAGTACTTC.

The chain recombines TRBV2 with TRBJ2-2, with TRBD1 identical over 8 bases. CDR3 length equals 13 residues. The ends lost 11 bases at V and 6 bases at J; junction bases unmatched: 8. Germline CDR1 and CDR2: SNHLY and FYNNEI. CDR3 sequence: CAGLGQGSGELFF. The CDR3 DNA reads as TGTGCCGGCCTAGGACAGGGATCCGGGGAGCTGTTTTTT.

The genes are TRBV27 and TRBJ1-5, with 7 nucleotides matching TRBD1. The V gene's germline CDR1 is MNHEY and CDR2 SMNVEV (reference sequence). Trimming took 3 bases from V and 6 from J; bases not matched to a gene: 11. This CDR3 region has 16 residues. The CDR3 region has the DNA TGTGCCAGCAGTTTCCAGGGGGTCCTCAGGGGTCAGCCCCAGCATTTT. Residues: CASSFQGVLRGQPQHF.

This chain joins TRBV5-1 and TRBJ2-1; TRBD2 might be the D (5 bases). Germline-derived CDR1 and CDR2 are SGHRS and YFSETQ. Between the trimmed V and J ends, which lost 3 bases and 0 bases, there was a span of 7 bases. CDR3 length: 14 residues. The CDR3 protein is CASSSGSSYNEQFF. As DNA, the CDR3 is TGCGCCAGCAGCTCTGGGAGCTCCTACAATGAGCAGTTCTTC.

The chain links TRBV10-3 to TRBJ1-1; no definite D call. The V gene lost 5 bases and the J gene lost 3 bases, with 13 bases spanning the gap. In germline, CDR1 is ENHRY, CDR2 SYGVKD. This CDR3 has 14 amino acids. CDR3 region: CAISPGLRDTEAFF. Written as DNA, the CDR3 is TGTGCCATCAGTCCAGGACTGCGGGACACTGAAGCTTTCTTT.

This clone was recorded once. The rearrangement uses TRBV4-1 and TRBJ1-6; 11 bases fit TRBD1. V trimming: 3 bases; J trimming: 10 bases; junction bases outside the gene matches: 14. Germline V gene data show CDR1 as MGHRA and CDR2 as YSYEKL. The CDR3 sequence is 18 residues long. DNA of the CDR3: TGCGCCAGCAGCCATCACAACGACCGTCGGACAGGGGGCTCACCCCTCCACTTT. Residues: CASSHHNDRRTGGSPLHF.

This clone has only a few counts. The rearrangement joins TRBV9 to TRBJ1-1, with D possibly matching TRBD1 (5 bases). The CDR3 is 15 residues long. Germline assignment: CDR1 SGDLS and CDR2 YYNGEE. Trimming removed 4 bases from V and 5 bases from J, with 18 bases in between. The CDR3 DNA reads as TGTGCCAGCAGCATCCACCCGTCGGGGGGGACTGAAGCTTTCTTT. Translating gives CASSIHPSGGTEAFF.

This clone appeared a single time. The gene calls are TRBV6-5 and TRBJ2-3, with D possibly matching TRBD2 (5 bases). Germline V gene sequence: CDR1 MNHEY, CDR2 SVGAGI. The CDR3 is 12 amino acids. Trimming cost V 6 bases and J 5 bases, with 9 bases left between them. This CDR3 reads CASSRTGDTQYF. The DNA of the CDR3 is TGTGCCAGCAGCAGGACTGGAGATACGCAGTATTTT.

The rearrangement links TRBV27 to TRBJ2-2, with D perhaps matching TRBD1 (6 bases). V gave up 2 bases and J gave up 5 bases, with 6 bases separating them. The CDR3 contains 13 residues. The germline gives CDR1 MNHEY, CDR2 SMNVEV (reference sequence). CDR3: CASSLQGTGELFF. The CDR3 DNA is TGTGCCAGCAGTTTACAGGGGACCGGGGAGCTGTTTTTT.

The rearrangement joins TRBV27 to TRBJ2-7, with 7 nucleotides matching TRBD1. V gave up 0 bases and J gave up 4 bases; unmatched junction bases: 6. CDR1 is MNHEY and CDR2 is SMNVEV in the germline V gene (reference sequence). The CDR3 is made up of 15 amino acids. The CDR3 nucleotides read TGTGCCAGCAGTTTATCGGGGACAGTGGTGTACGAGCAGTACTTC. Its translation: CASSLSGTVVYEQYF.

V usage is TRBV7-9 and J usage is TRBJ2-3; D is unresolved. This CDR3 spans 15 amino acids. The V end was cut by 5 bases, the J end by 3 bases, with 15 bases between. Germline V gene sequence: CDR1 SEHNR, CDR2 FQNEAQ (reference sequence). The CDR3 sequence is CASSHYERRTDTQYF. As DNA, the CDR3 is TGTGCCAGCAGCCACTACGAACGTAGGACAGATACGCAGTATTTT.

This chain joins TRBV7-2 and TRBJ1-6; 8 positions match TRBD1. V lost 5 bases and J lost 1; bases outside the gene matches: 4. CDR1 SGHTA and CDR2 FQGNSA come from the germline V gene. The CDR3 is 16 residues long. CDR3 amino acids: CASSPGDRSYNSPLHF. The CDR3 coding sequence is TGTGCCAGCAGCCCAGGGGACAGGTCCTATAATTCACCCCTCCACTTT.

J is TRBJ1-6 and V is TRBV2, with 7 bases that match TRBD1. Germline lookup yields CDR1 SNHLY and CDR2 FYNNEI. The CDR3 sequence is 15 residues long. Losses at the gene ends were 7 bases for V and 7 bases for J; bases not matched to a gene: 10. The chain's CDR3 is CASTKTGMGNSPLHF. CDR3 nucleotide sequence: TGTGCCAGCACAAAGACAGGGATGGGGAATTCACCCCTCCACTTT.

The chain couples TRBV5-1 to TRBJ2-1; a possible D gene is TRBD2 (7 bases). The CDR3 extends over 16 amino acids. Trimming left V 5 bases short and J 7 bases short, with 22 bases between. Germline V gene lookup returns CDR1 SGHRS and CDR2 YFSETQ. In nucleotides, the CDR3 is TGCGCCAGCAGATCCCAAGGGGGGGCCCAGGCGAATGAGCAGTTCTTC. The encoded protein is CASRSQGGAQANEQFF.

The CDR3 sequence is CASSLRRQGLQYV. CDR3 DNA: TGTGCCAGCAGTTTAAGGAGACAGGGCTTGCAGTACGTC. The chain joins TRBV28 to TRBJ2-7; 7 bases fit TRBD1. This CDR3 spans 13 amino acids. J was trimmed by 9 bases and V by 2 bases; bases with no gene match: 7. CDR1 is MDHEN, CDR2 SYDVKM, per germline.

The chain joins TRBV3-1 (or the pseudogene TRBV3-2) to TRBJ2-2; TRBD1 agrees at 8 bases. Germline CDR1 is LGHDT and CDR2 is YNNKEL (reference sequence). Unmatched junction bases numbered 5, after V lost 1 base and J lost 1 base. There are 17 residues in the CDR3. In nucleotides, the CDR3 is TGTGCCAGCAGCCAAGTATCGGGACAGGAGAACACCGGGGAGCTGTTTTTT. Translation gives CASSQVSGQENTGELFF.

The chain uses TRBV19 and TRBJ2-3, with D hard to call. The CDR3 is made up of 9 amino acids. CDR1 LNHDA and CDR2 SQIVND come from the germline V gene (reference sequence). Trimming pared 10 bases from V and 5 bases from J, leaving 4 bases between. Here the CDR3 DNA reads TGTGCCACTAAAGATACGCAGTATTTT. It translates to CATKDTQYF.